These 10 T cell receptor beta chains were sequenced from one sample in a study of T cell clusters in autoimmune cytopenias. One tube held mixed TRB-A and TRB-B primer pools for touch-down PCR. Each CDR3 protein gets one entry in TCRdb, which reprocessed the multiplex PCR reads and gives no DNA. This specimen shows some 3,900 distinct CDR3 sequences; the ten leading clones hold about a third. TRB amplification used 200 to 250 ng of peripheral blood genomic DNA. Separately, the same data were catalogued under a study of T cell repertoires in aging, cancer and after chemotherapy.

The source material was peripheral blood. The receptors were gathered from a human donor in good health.

The V gene is TRBV6-5, the J gene TRBJ1-5; TCRdb indicates TRBD1, and absent DNA this call remains unverified. Germline-derived CDR1 and CDR2 are MNHEY and SVGAGI. The CDR3 has 16 residues. This CDR3 reads CASKGQGNIGNQPQHF.

This clonotype ranks as medium-sized in terms of frequency. The rearrangement links TRBV27 to TRBJ2-2; as DNA is missing, the TRBD1 call by TCRdb cannot be tested. Germline values: CDR1 MNHEY, CDR2 SMNVEV (reference sequence). The CDR3 length is 14 residues. The CDR3 reads CASSLRAGFGELFF.

Frequency places this clonotype as medium-sized (0.01 to 0.1%). The V gene is TRBV5-6, the J gene TRBJ1-4. CDR1 and CDR2 from the germline V gene are SGHDT and YYEEEE. The CDR3 is 13 amino acids. CDR3 in amino acids: CASSRDVGEKLFF.

The chain has TRBV11-2 and TRBJ2-7. From germline, CDR1 is SGHAT and CDR2 FQNNGV. The CDR3 has 13 residues. The CDR3 protein is CASSLDQVTEQYF.

J is TRBJ2-5 and V is TRBV7-2; TCRdb outputs TRBD1, but without DNA this stays unchecked. CDR1 is SGHTA, CDR2 FQGNSA, per germline. This CDR3 has 16 amino acids. The CDR3 protein is CASSPTGTGVPETQYF.

CDR3 in amino acids: CASSFGGEQFF. The chain employs TRBV7-9 and TRBJ2-1; the D gene TCRdb calls, TRBD1, cannot be checked with no DNA. The CDR3 loop spans 11 amino acids. The germline V gene has CDR1 SEHNR and CDR2 FQNEAQ (reference sequence).

This clonotype ranks as medium-sized in terms of frequency. V is TRBV19 and J is TRBJ1-5; there is no DNA to check the TCRdb D call of TRBD1. The germline V gene has CDR1 LNHDA and CDR2 SQIVND (reference sequence). This CDR3 spans 18 amino acids. The CDR3 reads CASSIGGSFRQGNQPQHF.

The genes are TRBV5-1 and TRBJ2-5; TCRdb names TRBD1, which stays unverified in the absence of DNA. Germline V gene sequence: CDR1 SGHRS, CDR2 YFSETQ. The CDR3 is made up of 13 amino acids. The CDR3 here is CASSGGGGETQYF.

The rearrangement links TRBV6-5 to TRBJ1-1. Germline values: CDR1 MNHEY, CDR2 SVGAGI. This CDR3 contains 14 residues. The CDR3 region is CASRRAAKNTEAFF.

Measured by frequency, this clonotype is medium-sized. This chain connects TRBV27 to TRBJ1-2; the TRBD1 assignment by TCRdb is unverifiable without DNA. The CDR3 is 15 residues long. Germline lookup yields CDR1 MNHEY and CDR2 SMNVEV (reference sequence). The CDR3 here is CASSSLSGADYGYTF.